This TCR beta chain derives from a study of blood T cell repertoires in COVID-19. Whole-study context: The samples span acute and convalescent COVID-19 from the United States, Italy and Spain. Sources were T cells, B-cell-depleted T cells, or PBMCs; the material itself was cDNA or gDNA.

Authors' data handling: Estimated nucleated cell counts came from reference gene primer amplification. Using immunoSEQ multiplex PCR, the repertoire was profiled, and TCRdb retains in-frame clones only, with some absent. V and J calls and clone size come straight from that table; D and trimming were deduced from the DNA. The sample comprises 50,000 to 65,000 clones, 75% to 90% of which are singletons, and less than 20% rests with the top ten. Germline-derived CDR1 and CDR2 are SGHRS and YFSETQ. The V segment lost 0 bases and the J segment 1 base; nucleotides outside the gene matches: 7. The CDR3 extends over 17 amino acids.

The source material was peripheral blood. This sequence originates from a human donor in a cohort sampled during active COVID-19. The V gene is TRBV5-1, the J gene TRBJ2-7; 10 nucleotides align to TRBD1. CDR3 protein: CASSLAPPDRGSYEQYF. The CDR3 nucleotides read TGCGCCAGCAGCTTGGCTCCCCCGGACAGGGGGTCCTACGAGCAGTACTTC.